Below, 25 T cell receptor beta chains from the same sample are listed, as sequenced in a study of shared clonotypes between healthy human individuals. The method was immunoSEQ multiplex PCR; TCRdb's version includes in-frame clones alone and lacks a portion of them. The data show 2 million to 2.5 million clones, more than 80% seen once. Material for sequencing was naive CD4+ T cells from PBMCs. Sample subset: CD45RA+ positively selected. These receptors all stem from a man in his late teens or twenties in good health. Some clones in this sample may be carry-over from other donors' samples.

The chain has TRBV28 and TRBJ1-3, with TRBD1 as a possible D gene (5 bases). Germline-derived CDR1 and CDR2 are MDHEN and SYDVKM. Trimming stripped 5 bases from V and 4 bases from J, with 15 bases between. This CDR3 is built from 15 residues. The CDR3 loop is CASSERRDGGNTIYF. CDR3 coding DNA: TGTGCCAGCAGTGAACGTCGGGACGGGGGAAACACCATATATTTT.

This clone was seen once. This chain uses TRBV27 with TRBJ2-7; 8 bases agree with TRBD1. V trimming: 0 bases; J trimming: 5 bases; junction bases outside the gene matches: 3. Germline V lookup: CDR1 MNHEY, CDR2 SMNVEV (reference sequence). This CDR3 contains 14 residues. The CDR3 reads CASSLSGTGNEQYF. In DNA form, the CDR3 reads TGTGCCAGCAGTTTATCCGGGACAGGAAACGAGCAGTACTTC.

V and J are TRBV18 and TRBJ2-7, with TRBD1 matching over 7 bases. The CDR3 is 14 residues long. Germline assignment: CDR1 KGHSH and CDR2 LQKENI. The V segment lost 5 bases and the J segment 2 bases; nucleotides outside the gene matches: 6. The CDR3, as DNA: TGTGCCAGCTCAACGGGACAGATGCCCTACGAGCAGTACTTC. Its translation: CASSTGQMPYEQYF.

The chain uses TRBV9 and TRBJ1-3, with 7 bases lining up with TRBD1. CDR3 length: 17 amino acids. V lost 1 base to trimming and J lost 0 bases; unmatched junction nucleotides: 7. From germline, CDR1 is SGDLS and CDR2 YYNGEE. As DNA, the CDR3 is TGTGCCAGCAGCGTATTGGAGGGGGCGATCTCTGGAAACACCATATATTTT. It encodes CASSVLEGAISGNTIYF.

In its sample, this clone was seen once. The chain joins TRBV15 to TRBJ1-1; tentative D call: TRBD1 (5 bases). Germline CDR1 is LNHNV and CDR2 is YYDKDF (reference sequence). The length of the CDR3 is 13 residues. The V and J ends lost 1 base and 7 bases respectively, with 10 bases between them. CDR3 residues: CATSRGQRYEAFF. The CDR3 region has the DNA TGTGCCACCAGCAGAGGACAGCGGTATGAAGCTTTCTTT.

The V gene is TRBV5-6, the J gene TRBJ1-4; D unresolved. The CDR3 consists of 12 residues. Trimming cost V 4 bases and J 5 bases, with 6 bases left between them. Looked up from germline, CDR1 is SGHDT and CDR2 is YYEEEE. The CDR3 spells CASSQRNEKLFF. For the CDR3, the DNA is TGTGCCAGCAGCCAGAGAAATGAAAAACTGTTTTTT.

The genes are TRBV5-1 and TRBJ2-3; 9 nucleotides line up with TRBD2. Germline values: CDR1 SGHRS, CDR2 YFSETQ. Losses at the gene ends were 7 bases for V and 2 bases for J; bases not matched to a gene: 5. This CDR3 comprises 14 residues. CDR3 nucleotides: TGCGCCAGCCGACTAGCGGACTACACAGATACGCAGTATTTT. Translation: CASRLADYTDTQYF. Combining the CDR3 with reference TRBV5-1 and TRBJ2-3 gives the whole variable domain KAGVTQTPRYLIKTRGQQVTLSCSPISGHRSVSWYQQTPGQGLQFLFEYFSETQRNKGNFPGRFSGRQFSNSRSEMNVSTLELGDSALYLCASRLADYTDTQYFGPGTRLTVL.

J is TRBJ1-5 and V is TRBV18; 7 bases line up with TRBD1. The germline CDR1 and CDR2 sequences are KGHSH and LQKENI. The CDR3 is made up of 16 amino acids. Trimming at V came to 2 bases and at J to 0 bases, leaving 4 bases not matched to a gene. CDR3 coding DNA: TGTGCCAGCTCACCAACAGGGGACTATAGCAATCAGCCCCAGCATTTT. Its protein product is CASSPTGDYSNQPQHF. The variable domain in full, with the rest retrieved from reference TRBV18 and TRBJ1-5, is NAGVMQNPRHLVRRRGQEARLRCSPMKGHSHVYWYRQLPEEGLKFMVYLQKENIIDESGMPKERFSAEFPKEGPSILRIQQVVRGDSAAYFCASSPTGDYSNQPQHFGDGTRLSIL.

This sequence joins TRBV27 and TRBJ1-5; 10 bases agree with TRBD1. This CDR3 contains 15 residues. V shed 5 bases and J 5 bases; nucleotides not matched to a gene: 6. Germline CDR1 and CDR2: MNHEY and SMNVEV (reference sequence). This CDR3 is CASSPYGQGDQPQHF. CDR3 nucleotides: TGTGCCAGCAGTCCTTACGGACAGGGGGATCAGCCCCAGCATTTT.

This clone has just one count. The chain links TRBV7-9 to TRBJ2-7, with a possible D match to TRBD2 (5 bases). From germline, CDR1 is SEHNR and CDR2 FQNEAQ (reference sequence). The CDR3 totals 14 residues. V gave up 2 bases and J gave up 5 bases, with 13 bases separating them. The CDR3 region is CASSLNAGLHEQYF. For the CDR3, the DNA is TGTGCCAGCAGCTTAAATGCGGGTCTCCACGAGCAGTACTTC. Looking up the rest from reference TRBV7-9 and TRBJ2-7 gives the full variable domain: DTGVSQNPRHKITKRGQNVTFRCDPISEHNRLYWYRQTLGQGPEFLTYFQNEAQLEKSRLLSDRFSAERPKGSFSTLEIQRTEQGDSAMYLCASSLNAGLHEQYFGPGTRLTVT.

The rearrangement links TRBV5-6 to TRBJ2-1; the D gene is possibly TRBD1 (5 bases). Trimming cost V 0 bases and J 4 bases, with 8 bases left between them. This CDR3 spans 14 amino acids. CDR1 is SGHDT and CDR2 is YYEEEE in the germline V gene. The CDR3 sequence is CASSLDRLYNEQFF. The CDR3 DNA follows: TGTGCCAGCAGCTTGGACAGGCTATACAATGAGCAGTTCTTC.

Note on this clone: At the DNA level, this CDR3 is encoded by other sequences in the same sample as well. The rearrangement links TRBV19 to TRBJ1-5, with 7 bases fitting TRBD1. The V gene's germline CDR1 is LNHDA and CDR2 SQIVND (reference sequence). Losses at the gene ends were 3 bases for V and 0 bases for J; bases not matched to a gene: 2. This CDR3 comprises 15 residues. Written as DNA, the CDR3 is TGTGCCAGTAGTATCACAGGGGCTAGCAATCAGCCCCAGCATTTT. This gives the protein CASSITGASNQPQHF. Full variable domain (rest looked up from reference TRBV19 and TRBJ1-5): DGGITQSPKYLFRKEGQNVTLSCEQNLNHDAMYWYRQDPGQGLRLIYYSQIVNDFQKGDIAEGYSVSREKKESFPLTVTSAQKNPTAFYLCASSITGASNQPQHFGDGTRLSIL.

The DNA for the CDR3 is TGTGCCAGCAGCACCCAGGGGGCAGGGTATGAAAAACTGTTTTTT. Residues: CASSTQGAGYEKLFF. V usage is TRBV9 and J usage is TRBJ1-4; 8 bases are shared with TRBD1. Germline assignment: CDR1 SGDLS and CDR2 YYNGEE. The CDR3 contains 15 residues. The V and J ends lost 4 bases and 6 bases, in that order; junction bases with no gene match: 8. The full variable domain, in which reference TRBV9 and TRBJ1-4 provide the parts outside the CDR3, is DSGVTQTPKHLITATGQRVTLRCSPRSGDLSVYWYQQSLDQGLQFLIQYYNGEERAKGNILERFSAQQFPDLHSELNLSSLELGDSALYFCASSTQGAGYEKLFFGSGTQLSVL.

This rearrangement joins TRBV18 to TRBJ1-1; D is unclear. This CDR3 contains 16 residues. The germline gives CDR1 KGHSH, CDR2 LQKENI. V shed 2 bases and J shed 1 base, with 14 bases lying between them. CDR3 amino acids: CASSPFLSEPNTEAFF. CDR3 DNA: TGTGCCAGCTCACCATTTCTGTCCGAGCCGAACACTGAAGCTTTCTTT.

The chain uses TRBV28 and TRBJ1-6; D perhaps matches TRBD1 (5 bases). The CDR3 totals 14 residues. Germline CDR1 reads MDHEN; CDR2 reads SYDVKM. V was trimmed by 6 bases and J by 7 bases, leaving 13 bases between them. The CDR3 DNA sequence: TGTGCCAGCAGCCCGACAGAGAGAAATTCACCCCTCCACTTT. Translating it yields CASSPTERNSPLHF.

This sequence joins TRBV19 and TRBJ1-5, with 8 bases matching TRBD1. The junction had 6 bases not matched to a gene; V was cut back by 2 bases and J by 6 bases. This CDR3 region has 15 residues. In germline, CDR1 is LNHDA, CDR2 SQIVND (reference sequence). This chain's CDR3 is CASSIRQGAGQPQHF. CDR3 coding DNA: TGTGCCAGTAGTATACGGCAGGGGGCTGGTCAGCCCCAGCATTTT.

The rearrangement uses TRBV5-1 and TRBJ2-7, with D tentatively TRBD2 (6 bases). V shed 4 bases and J shed 6 bases, with 17 bases lying between them. The CDR3 length is 14 residues. In germline, CDR1 is SGHRS, CDR2 YFSETQ. The CDR3 DNA is TGCGCCAGCAGCCCAACGGGAGCCGGGAGCGAGCAGTACTTC. Protein product: CASSPTGAGSEQYF.

J is TRBJ2-5 and V is TRBV7-2; D is ambiguous. V was clipped by 3 bases and J by 2 bases, with 7 bases between them. This CDR3 has 13 residues. Germline CDR1 and CDR2: SGHTA and FQGNSA. This CDR3 reads CASSFNSQETQYF. The CDR3 DNA follows: TGTGCCAGCAGCTTTAACAGTCAAGAGACCCAGTACTTC.

The chain is built from TRBV7-2 and TRBJ1-2; D remains unclear. Germline V CDR1 and CDR2: SGHTA, FQGNSA. This CDR3 has 12 residues. The germline V and J ends were trimmed by 2 bases and 9 bases, with 10 bases remaining between them. DNA for the CDR3: TGTGCCAGCAGCTTATGGGGTAGTCGCTACACCTTC. Protein: CASSLWGSRYTF.

This chain connects TRBV5-4 to TRBJ2-5; 11 positions match TRBD2. There are 17 residues in the CDR3. CDR1 SGHNT and CDR2 YYREEE come from the germline V gene (reference sequence). With V trimmed by 4 bases and J by 4 bases, 12 bases remained unmatched. Here the CDR3 DNA reads TGTGCCAGCAGCCAGCGATTAGCGGGAGGGCGTCGAGAGACCCAGTACTTC. Translating it yields CASSQRLAGGRRETQYF.

The table lists this clone with a count of one. This chain joins TRBV7-9 and TRBJ2-1, with 9 nucleotides matching TRBD2. The V gene end was trimmed by 6 bases and the J gene end by 0 bases; junction bases not matched to a gene: 12. CDR3 length: 18 amino acids. CDR1 is SEHNR and CDR2 is FQNEAQ in the germline V gene (reference sequence). The chain's CDR3 is CASSTLAGQVLSYNEQFF. DNA of the CDR3: TGTGCCAGCAGTACTCTAGCGGGACAAGTTCTCTCCTACAATGAGCAGTTCTTC.

This chain uses TRBV6-1 with TRBJ1-4, with D hard to call. Germline V gives CDR1 MNHNS, CDR2 SASEGT. This CDR3 has 12 amino acids. Trimming took 3 bases from V and 14 from J, leaving 13 bases between them. This CDR3 is CASSDHRTKLFF. The CDR3 DNA reads as TGTGCCAGCAGTGACCACCGGACTAAGCTGTTTTTT.

The V and J genes are TRBV7-9 and TRBJ2-1; no clear D. The ends were cut back, 2 bases at V and 7 bases at J, with 6 bases in the middle. This CDR3 has 12 amino acids. Per germline, CDR1 SEHNR and CDR2 FQNEAQ (reference sequence). CDR3 sequence: CASSLSRNEQFF. The CDR3 DNA reads TGTGCCAGCAGCTTAAGTAGAAATGAGCAGTTCTTC.

This clone came up once. The chain uses TRBV6-1 and TRBJ2-5, with 8 bases matching TRBD1. Looked up from germline, CDR1 is MNHNS and CDR2 is SASEGT. The trim removed 3 bases at V and 2 bases at J, leaving 8 bases unmatched. CDR3 size: 16 residues. The CDR3 loop is CASSDLRQGWQETQYF. The CDR3 bases are TGTGCCAGCAGTGACCTGAGACAGGGGTGGCAAGAGACCCAGTACTTC.

This clone has only one observation. The genes are TRBV9 and TRBJ2-1, with 7 bases fitting TRBD2. CDR1 and CDR2 (germline): SGDLS, YYNGEE. The CDR3 contains 16 residues. V shed 0 bases and J 8 bases; nucleotides not matched to a gene: 11. CDR3: CASSVDGTTRRDEQFF. CDR3 coding DNA: TGTGCCAGCAGCGTAGATGGGACTACCCGTCGTGATGAGCAGTTCTTC.